The entry below gives a single TCR beta chain sequence along with its context. The target antigen is unknown. The sample is drawn from a study of blood T cells in healthy people across ages. Study-wide findings and caveats: A strong correlation between TCR beta diversity and naive T cell percentage was seen. A roughly linear age-dependent decrease characterized TCR beta diversity per million T cells. Unsorted PBMC material precluded a definitive naive versus antigen-experienced comparison.

The CDR3 loop spans 16 amino acids. Germline lookup yields CDR1 KGHDR and CDR2 SFDVKD. A second PCR, run for roughly 7 to 11 cycles, used a sample-barcoded 5' primer plus a J-beta primer mix. A minimum of 2.5 million CDR3-containing paired-end reads was obtained for each sample. MiXCR was run by TCRdb on the 5' RACE reads, yielding one entry per CDR3 protein. The sample holds approximately 1,100,000 distinct CDR3 sequences, roughly 45% seen once. This TCR was sampled from a woman aged 55-69 years in good health. The material sequenced was blood. This chain uses TRBV24-1 with TRBJ2-1; tentative D call: TRBD2 (7 bases). The J call is uncertain, as TRBJ2-7 better fits the DNA end. Written as DNA, the CDR3 is TGTGCCACCAGTGGTCAGGGCGGGGGCTCGTACAATGAGCAGTACTTC. This encodes CATSGQGGGSYNEQYF.